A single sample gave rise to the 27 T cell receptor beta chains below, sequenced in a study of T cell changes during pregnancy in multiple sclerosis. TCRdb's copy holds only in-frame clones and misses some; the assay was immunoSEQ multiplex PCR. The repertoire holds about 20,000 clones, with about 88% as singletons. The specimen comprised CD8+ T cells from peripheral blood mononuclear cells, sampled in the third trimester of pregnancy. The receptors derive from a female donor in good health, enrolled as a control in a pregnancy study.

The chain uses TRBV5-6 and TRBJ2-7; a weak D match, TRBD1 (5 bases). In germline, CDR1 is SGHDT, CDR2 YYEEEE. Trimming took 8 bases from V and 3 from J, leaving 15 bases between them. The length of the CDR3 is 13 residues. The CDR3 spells CARKQVVNYEQYF. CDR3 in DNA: TGTGCCAGGAAACAGGTAGTTAACTACGAGCAGTACTTC.

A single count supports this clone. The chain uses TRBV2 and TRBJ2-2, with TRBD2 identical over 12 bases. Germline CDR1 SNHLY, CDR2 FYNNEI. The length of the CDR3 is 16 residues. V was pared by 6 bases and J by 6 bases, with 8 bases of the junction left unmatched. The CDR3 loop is CASRLAGGPRAGELFF. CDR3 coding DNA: TGTGCCAGCAGGCTAGCGGGAGGGCCGAGGGCCGGGGAGCTGTTTTTT.

CDR3 amino acids: CASSVLAGGTYEQYF. CDR3 bases: TGTGCCAGCAGCGTCCTAGCGGGGGGGACCTACGAGCAGTACTTC. J is TRBJ2-7 and V is TRBV7-3; the match to TRBD2 covers 12 bases. With 5 bases clipped from V and 2 bases from J, the junction kept 4 bases outside the gene matches. Germline lookup yields CDR1 SGHTA and CDR2 FQGTGA. The CDR3 totals 15 residues. The full variable domain, with the rest looked up from reference TRBV7-3 and TRBJ2-7, is GAGVSQTPSNKVTEKGKYVELRCDPISGHTALYWYRQSLGQGPEFLIYFQGTGAADDSGLPNDRFFAVRPEGSVSTLKIQRTERGDSAVYLCASSVLAGGTYEQYFGPGTRLTVT.

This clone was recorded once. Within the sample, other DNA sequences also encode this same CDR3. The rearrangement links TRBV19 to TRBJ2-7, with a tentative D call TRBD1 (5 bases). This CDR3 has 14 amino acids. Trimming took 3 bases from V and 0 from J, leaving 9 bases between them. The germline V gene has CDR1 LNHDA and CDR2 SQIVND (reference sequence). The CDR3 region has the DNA TGTGCCAGTAGTATTGGGCAGGGCTCCTACGAGCAGTACTTC. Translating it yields CASSIGQGSYEQYF.

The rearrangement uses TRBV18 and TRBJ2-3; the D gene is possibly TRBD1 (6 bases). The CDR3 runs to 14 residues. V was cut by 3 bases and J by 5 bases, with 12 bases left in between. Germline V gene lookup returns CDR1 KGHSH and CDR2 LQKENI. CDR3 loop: CASSPRDTIDTQYF. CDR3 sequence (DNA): TGTGCCAGCTCACCCCGGGACACAATAGATACGCAGTATTTT.

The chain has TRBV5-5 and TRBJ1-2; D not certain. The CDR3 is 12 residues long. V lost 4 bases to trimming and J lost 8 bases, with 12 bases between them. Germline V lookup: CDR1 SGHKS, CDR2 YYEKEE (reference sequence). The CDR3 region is CASSLPRSGYTF. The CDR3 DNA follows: TGTGCCAGCAGCCTCCCTAGGTCCGGCTACACCTTC.

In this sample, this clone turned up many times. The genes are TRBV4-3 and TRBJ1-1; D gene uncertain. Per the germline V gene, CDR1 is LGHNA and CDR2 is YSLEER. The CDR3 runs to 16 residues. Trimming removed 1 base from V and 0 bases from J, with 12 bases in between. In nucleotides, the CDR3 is TGCGCCAGCAGCCAAGTCCTCCGGGAGGTGAACACTGAAGCTTTCTTT. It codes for CASSQVLREVNTEAFF.

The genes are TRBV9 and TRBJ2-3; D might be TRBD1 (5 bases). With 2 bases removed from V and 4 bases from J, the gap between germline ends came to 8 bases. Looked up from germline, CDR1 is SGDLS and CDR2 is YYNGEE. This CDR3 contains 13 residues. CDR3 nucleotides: TGTGCCAGCAGCGTCAAAGGGGCAGATACGCAGTATTTT. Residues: CASSVKGADTQYF.

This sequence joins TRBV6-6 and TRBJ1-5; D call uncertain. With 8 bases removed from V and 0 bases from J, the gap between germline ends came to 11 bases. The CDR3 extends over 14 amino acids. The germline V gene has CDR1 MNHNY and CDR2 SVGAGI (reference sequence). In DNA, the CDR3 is TGTGCCAGCGGCCCAGGTTTTAGCAATCAGCCCCAGCATTTT. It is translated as CASGPGFSNQPQHF.

In DNA form, the CDR3 reads TGTGCCAGTAGTATAGATCTGGCAGGGGGAAGCACAGATACGCAGTATTTT. Protein product: CASSIDLAGGSTDTQYF. The chain joins TRBV19 to TRBJ2-3; 7 nucleotides line up with TRBD1. The CDR3 is 17 amino acids. Germline-derived CDR1 and CDR2 are LNHDA and SQIVND (reference sequence). Trimming removed 0 bases from V and 0 bases from J; junction bases left unmatched: 6. Together with reference TRBV19 and TRBJ2-3, the CDR3 gives the full variable domain: DGGITQSPKYLFRKEGQNVTLSCEQNLNHDAMYWYRQDPGQGLRLIYYSQIVNDFQKGDIAEGYSVSREKKESFPLTVTSAQKNPTAFYLCASSIDLAGGSTDTQYFGPGTRLTVL.

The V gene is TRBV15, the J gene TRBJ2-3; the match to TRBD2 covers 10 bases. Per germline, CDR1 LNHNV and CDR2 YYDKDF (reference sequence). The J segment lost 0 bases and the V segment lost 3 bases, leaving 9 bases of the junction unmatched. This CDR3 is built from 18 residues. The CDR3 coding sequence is TGTGCCACCAGCAGTTATATAGCGGGGGGTCCTAGCACAGATACGCAGTATTTT. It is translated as CATSSYIAGGPSTDTQYF.

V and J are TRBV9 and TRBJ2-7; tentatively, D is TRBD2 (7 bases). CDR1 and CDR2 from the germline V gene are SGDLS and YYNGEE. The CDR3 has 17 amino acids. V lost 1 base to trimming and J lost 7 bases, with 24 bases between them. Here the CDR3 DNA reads TGTGCCAGCAGCGTAAGCCCCGGGGAGGGGGGGACCTGGGAGCAGTACTTC. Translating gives CASSVSPGEGGTWEQYF.

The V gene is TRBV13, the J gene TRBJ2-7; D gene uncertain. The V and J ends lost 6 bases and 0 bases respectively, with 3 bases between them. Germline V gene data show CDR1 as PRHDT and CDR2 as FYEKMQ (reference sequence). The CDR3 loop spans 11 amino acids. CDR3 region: CASSISYEQYF. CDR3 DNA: TGTGCCAGCAGTATCTCCTACGAGCAGTACTTC.

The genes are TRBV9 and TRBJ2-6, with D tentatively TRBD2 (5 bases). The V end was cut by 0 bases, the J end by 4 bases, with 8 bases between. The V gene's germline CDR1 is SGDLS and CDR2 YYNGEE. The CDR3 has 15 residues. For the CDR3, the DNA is TGTGCCAGCAGCGTAGGAGGGTCCGGGGCCAACGTCCTGACTTTC. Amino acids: CASSVGGSGANVLTF.

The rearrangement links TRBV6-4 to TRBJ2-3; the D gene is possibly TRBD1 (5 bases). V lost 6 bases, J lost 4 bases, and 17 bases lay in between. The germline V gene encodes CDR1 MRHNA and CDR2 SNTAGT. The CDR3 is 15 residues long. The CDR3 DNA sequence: TGTGCCAGCAGCCCGATTGCTGGGGCCGCAGATACGCAGTATTTT. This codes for CASSPIAGAADTQYF.

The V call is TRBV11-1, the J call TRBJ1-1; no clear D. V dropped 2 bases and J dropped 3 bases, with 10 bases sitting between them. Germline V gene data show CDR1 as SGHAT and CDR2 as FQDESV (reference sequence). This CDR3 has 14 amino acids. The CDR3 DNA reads TGTGCCAGCAGCTTATACATTGGTGACACTGAAGCTTTCTTT. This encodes CASSLYIGDTEAFF.

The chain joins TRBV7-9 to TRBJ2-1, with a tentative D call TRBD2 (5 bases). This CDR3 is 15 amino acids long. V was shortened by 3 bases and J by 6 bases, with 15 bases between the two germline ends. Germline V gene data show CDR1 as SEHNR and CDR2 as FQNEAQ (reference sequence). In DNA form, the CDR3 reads TGTGCCAGCAGCTTGGCCACCGGCCGGGGCAATGAGCAGTTCTTC. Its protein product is CASSLATGRGNEQFF.

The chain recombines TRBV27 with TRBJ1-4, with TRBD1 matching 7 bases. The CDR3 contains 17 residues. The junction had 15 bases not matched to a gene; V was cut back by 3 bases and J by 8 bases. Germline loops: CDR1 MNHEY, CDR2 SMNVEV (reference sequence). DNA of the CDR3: TGTGCCAGCAGTTTCTCCCCTATCCGGGACAGTAACGAAAAACTGTTTTTT. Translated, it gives CASSFSPIRDSNEKLFF.

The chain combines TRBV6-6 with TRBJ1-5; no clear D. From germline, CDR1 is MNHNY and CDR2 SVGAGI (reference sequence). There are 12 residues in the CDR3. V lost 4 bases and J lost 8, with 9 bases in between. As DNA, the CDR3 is TGTGCCAGCAGTTTCCACTTGGAGCCCCAGCATTTT. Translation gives CASSFHLEPQHF.

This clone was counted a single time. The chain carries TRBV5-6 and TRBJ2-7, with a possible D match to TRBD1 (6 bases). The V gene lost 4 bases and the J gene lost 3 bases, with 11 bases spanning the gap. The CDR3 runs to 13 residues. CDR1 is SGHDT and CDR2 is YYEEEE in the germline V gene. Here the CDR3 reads CASSGGPVYEQYF. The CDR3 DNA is TGTGCCAGCAGCGGGGGCCCCGTCTACGAGCAGTACTTC.

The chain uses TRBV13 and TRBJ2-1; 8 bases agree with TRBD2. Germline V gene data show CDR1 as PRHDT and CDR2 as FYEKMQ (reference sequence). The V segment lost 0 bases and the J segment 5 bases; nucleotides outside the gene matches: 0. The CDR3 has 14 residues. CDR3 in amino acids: CASSLGREDNEQFF. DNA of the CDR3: TGTGCCAGCAGCTTAGGGCGGGAGGACAATGAGCAGTTCTTC. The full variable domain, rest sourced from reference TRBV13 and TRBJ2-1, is AAGVIQSPRHLIKEKRETATLKCYPIPRHDTVYWYQQGPGQDPQFLISFYEKMQSDKGSIPDRFSAQQFSDYHSELNMSSLELGDSALYFCASSLGREDNEQFFGPGTRLTVL.

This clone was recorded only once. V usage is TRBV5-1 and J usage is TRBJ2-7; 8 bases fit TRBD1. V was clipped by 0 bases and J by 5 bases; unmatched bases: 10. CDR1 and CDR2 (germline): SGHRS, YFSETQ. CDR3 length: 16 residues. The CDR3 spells CASSLGGAGGRNEQYF. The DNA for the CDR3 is TGCGCCAGCAGCTTGGGAGGGGCAGGGGGCCGGAACGAGCAGTACTTC.

CDR3 in amino acids: CASSKDRGQPQHF. CDR3 bases: TGTGCCAGCAGCAAAGACAGGGGTCAGCCCCAGCATTTT. V is TRBV5-8 and J is TRBJ1-5; 8 bases match TRBD1. Germline CDR1 SGHTS, CDR2 YDEGEE. V shed 4 bases and J 6 bases; nucleotides not matched to a gene: 3. CDR3 length: 13 amino acids.

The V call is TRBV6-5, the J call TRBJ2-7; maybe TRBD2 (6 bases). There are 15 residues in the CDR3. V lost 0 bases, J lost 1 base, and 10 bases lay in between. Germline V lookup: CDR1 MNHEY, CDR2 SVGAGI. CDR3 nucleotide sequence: TGTGCCAGCAGTTACTCCAGGGAGGAATCCTACGAGCAGTACTTC. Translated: CASSYSREESYEQYF.

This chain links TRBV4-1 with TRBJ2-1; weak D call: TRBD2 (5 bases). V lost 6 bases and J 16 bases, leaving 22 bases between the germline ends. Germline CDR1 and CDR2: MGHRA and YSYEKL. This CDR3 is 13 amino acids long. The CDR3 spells CASSATTGWVEFF. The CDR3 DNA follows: TGCGCCAGCAGTGCCACCACGGGGTGGGTCGAATTCTTC.

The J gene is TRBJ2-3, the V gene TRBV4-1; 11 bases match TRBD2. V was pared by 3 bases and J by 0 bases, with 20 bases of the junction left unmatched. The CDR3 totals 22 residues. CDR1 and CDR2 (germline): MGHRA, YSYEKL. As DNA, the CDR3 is TGCGCCAGCAGCCAGGACCTTATGGACCCGCGACTAGCGGGGTCTAGCACAGATACGCAGTATTTT. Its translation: CASSQDLMDPRLAGSSTDTQYF.

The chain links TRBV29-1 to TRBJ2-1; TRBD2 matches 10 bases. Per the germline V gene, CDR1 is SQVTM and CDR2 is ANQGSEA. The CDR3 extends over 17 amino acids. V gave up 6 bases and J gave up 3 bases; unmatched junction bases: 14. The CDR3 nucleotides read TGCAGCGTCCGAGGGCTAGCGGGGGAGATTAACTACAATGAGCAGTTCTTC. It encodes CSVRGLAGEINYNEQFF.